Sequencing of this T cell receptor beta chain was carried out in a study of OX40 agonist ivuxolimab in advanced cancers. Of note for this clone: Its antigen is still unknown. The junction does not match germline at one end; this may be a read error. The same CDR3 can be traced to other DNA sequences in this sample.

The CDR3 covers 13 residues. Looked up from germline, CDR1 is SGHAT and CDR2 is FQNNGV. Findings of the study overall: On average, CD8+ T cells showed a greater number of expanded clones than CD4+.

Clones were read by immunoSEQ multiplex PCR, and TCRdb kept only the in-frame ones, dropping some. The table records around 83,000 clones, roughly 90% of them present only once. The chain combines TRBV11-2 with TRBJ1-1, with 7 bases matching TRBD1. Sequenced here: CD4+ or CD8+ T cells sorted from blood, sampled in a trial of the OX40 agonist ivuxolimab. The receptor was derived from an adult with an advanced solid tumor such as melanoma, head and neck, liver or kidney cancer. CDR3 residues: CASSPDRDTEAFF. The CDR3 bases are TGCGCCAGCAGCCCCGACAGGGACACTGAAGCTTTCTTT. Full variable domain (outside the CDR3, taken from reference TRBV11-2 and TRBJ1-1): EAGVAQSPRYKIIEKRQSVAFWCNPISGHATLYWYQQILGQGPKLLIQFQNNGVVDDSQLPKDRFSAERLKGVDSTLKIQPAKLEDSAVYLCASSPDRDTEAFFGQGTRLTVV.